What follows are 18 T cell receptor beta chains derived from one specimen sequenced in a study of T cells in Graves' hyperthyroidism and ophthalmopathy. The TCR beta CDR3 regions underwent amplification using RNA transcripts as the source. First-round RT-PCR with HTBI primers amplified the TCR CDR3 region. MiXCR, applied by TCRdb to the multiplex PCR reads, yields one record per CDR3 protein. The sample has approximately 590,000 distinct CDR3 sequences, around 45% seen once. Material: peripheral blood or thyroid tissue (not recorded which). These TCRs come from a woman aged 18-29 years with Graves' hyperthyroidism.

Regarding this clonotype: This likely comes from a read error, as the CDR3 has no conserved phenylalanine or tryptophan at its end. This chain joins TRBV7-9 and TRBJ2-7; unclear D gene. Trimming took off 1 base at V and 1 base at J, with 11 bases between the two ends. The germline V gene has CDR1 SEHNR and CDR2 FQNEAQ (reference sequence). The CDR3 runs 15 residues. CDR3 nucleotide sequence: TGTGCCAGCAGCTTAGACGGTATCGGGTCCTACGAGCAGTACTGC. Translation gives CASSLDGIGSYEQYC.

The chain employs TRBV7-6 and TRBJ2-5; D may be TRBD2 (5 bases). The CDR3 loop spans 12 amino acids. Trimming left V 2 bases short and J 7 bases short, with 8 bases between. Germline V gives CDR1 SGHVS, CDR2 FNYEAQ. CDR3 residues: CASSLSAGTQYF. The CDR3, as DNA: TGTGCCAGCAGCTTATCCGCGGGGACCCAGTACTTC.

The sample holds many counts of this clonotype. The genes are TRBV2 and TRBJ1-5; the D gene is possibly TRBD1 (5 bases). Trimming left V 7 bases short and J 4 bases short, with 14 bases between. CDR1 is SNHLY, CDR2 FYNNEI, per germline. The CDR3 contains 14 residues. The CDR3 DNA sequence: TGTGCCAGCACCATGAGGGAGGGGAATCAGCCCCAGCATTTT. Amino acid sequence: CASTMREGNQPQHF.

Turning to this clonotype: This may be a read error, as it is one base from a much larger clone. In DNA form, the CDR3 reads TGTGCCACCAGTGTCCCGACGGGGTACTATGGCTACACCTTC. It yields the protein CATSVPTGYYGYTF. The genes are TRBV24-1 and TRBJ1-2; D ambiguous. The CDR3 runs 14 residues. Trimming removed 5 bases at V and 3 bases at J, with 12 bases between. Per germline, CDR1 KGHDR and CDR2 SFDVKD.

In its sample, this clonotype was seen a few times. The CDR3 DNA is TGTGCCAGCACCGGTTGGGCCTTGGACACTGAAGCTTTCTTT. As protein: CASTGWALDTEAFF. This chain joins TRBV5-6 and TRBJ1-1, with unresolved D. CDR1 is SGHDT, CDR2 YYEEEE, per germline. The CDR3 length is 14 residues. Trimming removed 6 bases at V and 3 bases at J, with 15 bases between.

The table lists this clonotype with a few counts. The chain joins TRBV7-9 to TRBJ1-1, with D maybe TRBD1 (5 bases). The CDR3 runs to 15 residues. V was shortened by 5 bases and J by 3 bases, with 16 bases between the two germline ends. Germline CDR1 and CDR2: SEHNR and FQNEAQ (reference sequence). The CDR3 spells CASSPRGPGDTEAFF. The CDR3 DNA reads as TGTGCCAGCAGCCCTCGGGGCCCGGGGGACACTGAAGCTTTCTTT.

Here the CDR3 reads CASSAAGSLIDNEQFF. The DNA for the CDR3 is TGTGCCAGCAGTGCCGCTGGGTCGTTGATTGACAATGAGCAGTTCTTC. The rearrangement joins TRBV2 to TRBJ2-1; the D is unclear. The V end lost 4 bases, the J end lost 5 bases, and 18 bases lay between the germline ends. The CDR3 contains 16 residues. Germline-derived CDR1 and CDR2 are SNHLY and FYNNEI.

Note on this clonotype: One end of the junction varies from germline; a read error may be responsible. The chain uses TRBV29-1 and TRBJ1-1, with 11 bases aligning to TRBD1. The CDR3 is made up of 12 amino acids. Germline values: CDR1 SQVTM, CDR2 ANQGSEA. The CDR3 loop reads CSLGQGASEASF. DNA of the CDR3: TGCAGCTTAGGACAGGGGGCTTCTGAAGCTTCCTTT.

As for this clonotype: This clone may be a read error of a much larger clone one base away. This CDR3 reads CASSLFPQGYTF. CDR3 DNA sequence: TGTGCCAGCAGCTTATTCCCGCAAGGCTACACCTTC. V and J are TRBV2 and TRBJ1-2; D call uncertain. The CDR3 loop spans 12 amino acids. V gave up 6 bases and J gave up 8 bases, with 13 bases separating them. Germline CDR1 and CDR2: SNHLY and FYNNEI.

The gene calls are TRBV2 and TRBJ1-1; TRBD1 might be the D (5 bases). CDR1 and CDR2 from the germline V gene are SNHLY and FYNNEI. The CDR3 totals 14 residues. Trimming took 7 bases from V and 2 from J, leaving 14 bases between them. CDR3 in DNA: TGTGCCAGCATGGTGGAGGGGATTAACACTGAAGCTTTCTTT. Translated: CASMVEGINTEAFF.

This clonotype has just a few counts. A junction end diverges from the germline sequence, so it may reflect a read error. V gene TRBV2 combines with J gene TRBJ2-7; possibly TRBD2 for D (6 bases). Germline CDR1 reads SNHLY; CDR2 reads FYNNEI. The CDR3 spans 16 residues. CDR3 sequence reads: CATSDPGGPPAGEQYF. The CDR3 coding sequence is TGTGCCACCAGTGACCCCGGGGGACCTCCTGCGGGCGAGCAGTACTTC.

V is TRBV29-1 and J is TRBJ2-7; 12 bases line up with TRBD1. After removal of 7 bases from V and 5 bases from J, the junction contained 12 bases not matched to a gene. Germline assignment: CDR1 SQVTM and CDR2 ANQGSEA. The CDR3 is made up of 15 amino acids. In DNA form, the CDR3 reads TGCAGCGCCGACTTTCCGGGACAGGGGGCGAACGAGCAGTACTTC. Residues: CSADFPGQGANEQYF.

The chain uses TRBV13 and TRBJ1-4, with 8 positions matching TRBD1. The V segment lost 5 bases and the J segment 7 bases; nucleotides outside the gene matches: 12. Germline V gene data show CDR1 as PRHDT and CDR2 as FYEKMQ (reference sequence). The CDR3 is 16 amino acids. The CDR3, as DNA: TGTGCCAGCAGCCCAGGATGGACAGGGATGCTTGAAAAACTGTTTTTT. It translates to CASSPGWTGMLEKLFF.

This clonotype was seen only once. This chain connects TRBV5-1 to TRBJ1-2, with 8 bases lining up with TRBD1. The V and J ends lost 4 bases and 4 bases, in that order; junction bases with no gene match: 6. Germline CDR1 is SGHRS and CDR2 is YFSETQ. This CDR3 is 14 amino acids long. The CDR3, as DNA: TGCGCCAGCAGCGTCCGAACAGGGGGCTATGGCTACACCTTC. Its translation: CASSVRTGGYGYTF.

In the case of this clonotype: The missing conserved phenylalanine or tryptophan at the end of this CDR3 makes a read error likely. This sequence joins TRBV7-9 and TRBJ1-1; tentatively, D is TRBD1 (5 bases). This CDR3 has 14 amino acids. V lost 3 bases and J lost 3, with 11 bases in between. In germline, CDR1 is SEHNR, CDR2 FQNEAQ (reference sequence). The DNA of the CDR3 is TGTGCCAGCAGCTTCGGGGGTTTGGACACTGAAGCTTTCTCT. Residues: CASSFGGLDTEAFS.

This clonotype was seen repeatedly, ten times or more. The chain has TRBV29-1 and TRBJ1-2, with 7 bases that match TRBD1. Germline lookup yields CDR1 SQVTM and CDR2 ANQGSEA. The CDR3 length is 11 residues. After removal of 7 bases from V and 3 bases from J, the junction contained 2 bases not matched to a gene. The CDR3 DNA sequence: TGCAGCGGACAGGGCGACTATGGCTACACCTTC. Translating gives CSGQGDYGYTF.

The gene calls are TRBV6-5 and TRBJ1-2; D may be TRBD1 (5 bases). Germline CDR1 MNHEY, CDR2 SVGAGI. V shed 4 bases and J shed 6 bases, with 18 bases lying between them. The CDR3 is 15 residues long. CDR3 in DNA: TGTGCCAGCAGTTCCCGATCTGGGGGGTTCGATGGCTACACCTTC. Residues: CASSSRSGGFDGYTF.

V is TRBV29-1 and J is TRBJ1-2, with D uncertain. Germline CDR1 SQVTM, CDR2 ANQGSEA. The CDR3 length is 14 residues. Trimming stripped 2 bases from V and 0 bases from J, with 10 bases between. CDR3 sequence reads: CSVELADTNYGYTF. The CDR3, as DNA: TGCAGCGTTGAATTGGCAGATACTAACTATGGCTACACCTTC.